The following is a T cell receptor (beta chain) sequence with its context. The target antigen is unknown. This sample stems from a study of T cell responses to AZD1222 COVID-19 vaccine. Study results and limitations: Scientists sampled the repertoires only once the peak T cell response had passed. Spike-specific TCR depth and breadth grew after two AZD1222 doses. Regions 160-218 and 743-854 held dominance among vaccine-associated CD4 TCRs, which spanned spike.

Sequencing used immunoSEQ multiplex PCR; TCRdb keeps in-frame clones, though not all of them. The sample consists of about 110,000 clones, 87% of them appearing once. The CDR3 totals 13 residues. With 8 bases clipped from V and 8 bases from J, the junction kept 8 bases outside the gene matches. The chain is built from TRBV12-3 or TRBV12-4 and TRBJ2-1, with 8 bases fitting TRBD1. The source material was peripheral blood, sampled 28 days after the second AZD1222 dose. The sequence came from an adult who received the AZD1222 COVID-19 vaccine. CDR3 sequence: CASYAGQGDEQFF. As DNA, the CDR3 is TGTGCCAGCTATGCCGGACAGGGCGATGAGCAGTTCTTC.